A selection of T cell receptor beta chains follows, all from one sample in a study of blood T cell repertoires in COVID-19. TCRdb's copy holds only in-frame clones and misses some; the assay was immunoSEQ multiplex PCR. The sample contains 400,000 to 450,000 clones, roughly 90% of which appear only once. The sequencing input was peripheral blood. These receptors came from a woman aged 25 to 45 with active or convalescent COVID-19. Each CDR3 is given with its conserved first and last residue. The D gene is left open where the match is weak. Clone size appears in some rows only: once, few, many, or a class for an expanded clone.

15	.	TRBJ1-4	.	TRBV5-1	CASSLGGPTNEKLFF	TGCGCCAGCAGCCTCGGGGGGCCAACTAATGAAAAACTGTTTTTT
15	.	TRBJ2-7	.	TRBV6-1	CASSDRGTDSYEQYF	TGTGCCAGCAGTGATCGCGGGACAGACTCCTACGAGCAGTACTTC
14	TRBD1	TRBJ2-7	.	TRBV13	CASRAGTGVYEQYF	TGTGCCAGCAGGGCCGGGACAGGGGTCTACGAGCAGTACTTC
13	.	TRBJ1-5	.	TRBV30	CAWTTNSNQPQHF	TGTGCCTGGACGACAAATAGCAATCAGCCCCAGCATTTT
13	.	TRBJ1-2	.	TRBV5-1	CASSFQGLDGYTF	TGCGCCAGCAGCTTTCAGGGCCTTGATGGCTACACCTTC
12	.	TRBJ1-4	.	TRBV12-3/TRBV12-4	CASSLNRAKLFF	TGTGCCAGCAGTTTAAACAGGGCAAAACTGTTTTTT
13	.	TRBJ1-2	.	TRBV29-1	CSVEFRVNYGYTF	TGCAGCGTTGAATTCCGGGTTAACTATGGCTACACCTTC
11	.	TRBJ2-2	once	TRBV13	CASSSSGELFF	TGTGCCAGCAGCTCGAGCGGGGAGCTGTTTTTT
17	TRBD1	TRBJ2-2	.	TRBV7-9	CASSLGGRGRWTGELFF	TGTGCCAGCAGCTTAGGAGGAAGGGGGCGGTGGACCGGGGAGCTGTTTTTT
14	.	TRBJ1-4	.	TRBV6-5	CASSSPGKSEKLFF	TGTGCCAGCAGTTCCCCAGGGAAGAGTGAAAAACTGTTTTTT